These T cell receptor beta chains were read from a single sample in a study of spatial heterogeneity in lung cancer. TCRdb recomputed calls from the 5' RACE reads with MiXCR, one row per CDR3 protein. The sample has tens of thousands of distinct CDR3 sequences, 10% to 15% seen once. Sequencing used PBMCs, obtained at follow-up. The receptors were sampled from a male donor with early-stage non-small cell lung cancer. Both conserved end residues are part of each CDR3. The order of the fields is clone size, V gene, D gene, J gene, CDR3 protein, CDR3 DNA. A D gene is named only where the DNA matches it firmly. Where a row states a size, it is once, few, many or the class of an expanded clone; other rows omit it.

>many|TRBV29-1|TRBD1|TRBJ1-2
CSVEDRGRGHNYGYTF
TGCAGCGTTGAAGATCGAGGGAGGGGGCATAACTATGGCTACACCTTC
>NA|TRBV7-2|NA|TRBJ1-2
CVSSPGGSNYGYTF
TGTGTCAGCAGCCCCGGGGGCTCTAACTATGGCTACACCTTC
>many|TRBV30|NA|TRBJ2-5
CAWRKVPQETQYF
TGTGCCTGGAGAAAAGTACCGCAAGAGACCCAGTACTTC
>NA|TRBV12-3/TRBV12-4|NA|TRBJ2-3
CASNLGIDTQYF
TGTGCCAGCAACCTAGGGATCGATACGCAGTATTTT
>NA|TRBV29-1|TRBD2|TRBJ2-1
CSALASGVHNEQFF
TGCAGCGCCCTGGCTAGCGGGGTGCACAATGAGCAGTTCTTC
>many|TRBV30|TRBD1|TRBJ2-4
CAWGEGQAAKNIQYF
TGTGCCTGGGGCGAGGGACAGGCGGCCAAAAACATTCAGTACTTC
>many|TRBV6-6|NA|TRBJ2-1
CASSPSQLGSHEQFF
TGTGCCAGCAGTCCTTCCCAGCTTGGCAGCCATGAGCAGTTCTTC
>many|TRBV7-9|NA|TRBJ2-1
CASSLVAASYNEQFF
TGTGCCAGCAGCTTAGTAGCGGCCTCCTACAATGAGCAGTTCTTC
>few|TRBV7-2|NA|TRBJ1-2
CASSSNMGARGYTF
TGTGCCAGCAGCTCTAACATGGGGGCCCGAGGCTACACCTTC
>many|TRBV7-9|NA|TRBJ1-4
CASSGNEKLFF
TGTGCCAGCAGCGGGAATGAAAAACTGTTTTTT
>NA|TRBV4-1|NA|TRBJ2-6
CASSQGVPGAGANVLTF
TGCGCCAGCAGCCAAGGAGTTCCAGGGGCTGGGGCCAACGTCCTGACTTTC
>many|TRBV6-5|TRBD2|TRBJ2-2
CASRVSGRTGELFF
TGTGCCAGCAGGGTTAGCGGGAGGACCGGGGAGCTGTTTTTT
>many|TRBV6-2/TRBV6-3|NA|TRBJ1-1
CASSSRHQGNTEAFF
TGTGCCAGCAGTTCTCGCCATCAGGGGAACACTGAAGCTTTCTTT
>NA|TRBV20-1|NA|TRBJ1-1
CSASGWAIQQAFF
TGCAGTGCGAGTGGGTGGGCGATTCAGCAAGCTTTCTTT
>many|TRBV7-9|TRBD1|TRBJ1-4
CASSFSLDRGGEKLFF
TGTGCCAGCAGCTTCTCCCTGGACAGGGGAGGTGAAAAACTGTTTTTT
>many|TRBV5-6|NA|TRBJ1-2
CASSGGTWGYTF
TGTGCCAGCAGCGGCGGGACATGGGGCTACACCTTC
>many|TRBV12-3/TRBV12-4|TRBD2|TRBJ2-7
CASSLGLAGTYEQYF
TGTGCCAGCAGTCTGGGACTAGCGGGGACCTACGAGCAGTACTTC
>many|TRBV7-2|NA|TRBJ2-5
CASGRQTLTGETQYF
TGTGCCAGCGGGAGACAGACCCTGACCGGGGAAACCCAGTACTTC
>few|TRBV18|TRBD1|TRBJ1-4
CASSPLDRGSEKLFF
TGTGCCAGCTCACCCCTTGACAGGGGGAGCGAAAAACTGTTTTTT
>few|TRBV6-6|NA|TRBJ1-2
CASSYRGGTINYGYTF
TGTGCCAGCAGTTATCGGGGGGGCACTATTAACTATGGCTACACCTTC
>many|TRBV7-9|TRBD1|TRBJ1-2
CASSSDRDYGYTF
TGTGCCAGCAGCTCGGACAGGGACTATGGCTACACCTTC
>few|TRBV20-1|TRBD1|TRBJ2-7
CSVTPGQGQSYEQYF
TGCAGTGTTACCCCGGGACAGGGACAATCCTACGAGCAGTACTTC
>NA|TRBV28|NA|TRBJ2-5
CASSLDTRGETQYF
TGTGCCAGCAGTCTAGACACCCGGGGGGAGACCCAGTACTTC